Included here is one T cell receptor beta chain sequence, with context. Its target is not known. The sample originates from a study of OX40 agonist ivuxolimab in advanced cancers. About the research overall: Dose-escalation patients' cancers were hepatocellular carcinoma, melanoma, renal cell or head and neck cancer. Of the participants, 40% had some prior anti-PD-1, anti-PD-L1 or anti-CTLA-4 therapy, which was allowed.

Overall study results and limits: In a subset of nonresponders, normalized T-cell clonal expansion was also low.

Trimming at V came to 6 bases and at J to 0 bases, leaving 2 bases not matched to a gene. Germline assignment: CDR1 MGHDK and CDR2 SYGVNS. The CDR3 has 14 residues. The assay was immunoSEQ multiplex PCR, and TCRdb's table has in-frame clones only and misses some. Among roughly 60,000 clones listed, 91% were seen once. Patients were excluded for autoimmune disease history or systemic immunosuppression. Sequences were derived from CD4+ or CD8+ T cells sorted from blood, sampled in a trial of the OX40 agonist ivuxolimab. The chain combines TRBV25-1 with TRBJ1-5, with 7 bases matching TRBD1. This clonotype was sampled from an adult with an advanced solid tumor such as melanoma, head and neck, liver or kidney cancer. CDR3: CASRGTDSNQPQHF. DNA for the CDR3: TGTGCCAGCAGAGGGACAGATAGCAATCAGCCCCAGCATTTT.